Here is one T cell receptor (beta chain) with its context. Library preparation (for TCRbeta) was performed with unique molecular identifiers. TCRdb ran MiXCR on the PCR reads and lists one entry per CDR3 protein. The table has 200,000 to 250,000 distinct CDR3 sequences, approximately 12% seen once. This record belongs to a study of T-cell reconstitution after alpha-beta-depleted transplantation in children. Germline CDR1 DFQATT, CDR2 SNEGSKA (reference sequence). The V gene lost 6 bases and the J gene lost 0 bases, with 15 bases spanning the gap. The CDR3 spans 15 residues. This specimen consisted of PBMCs from the stem cell graft donor, obtained from the stem cell graft. This receptor was taken from a human donor who donated a stem cell graft to a child with acute lymphoblastic leukemia. The rearrangement uses TRBV20-1 and TRBJ1-5, with a weak D call TRBD1 (5 bases). The CDR3 DNA follows: TGCAGTGCACAGGATCTGGGCTATAGCAATCAGCCCCAGCATTTT. It codes for CSAQDLGYSNQPQHF.